One sample yielded the 22 T cell receptor beta chains listed below, sequenced in a study of T cells in localized non-small cell lung cancer. Sequencing used immunoSEQ multiplex PCR; TCRdb keeps in-frame clones, though not all of them. The table has 9,000 or so clones, 92% seen once. The material was peripheral blood, obtained before any cancer treatment. All receptors derive from a woman aged 40 to 75 with stage I squamous cell lung carcinoma.

This sequence joins TRBV19 and TRBJ2-5; TRBD1 matches 7 bases. The CDR3 length is 14 residues. V was pared by 7 bases and J by 9 bases, with 14 bases of the junction left unmatched. Germline V gene sequence: CDR1 LNHDA, CDR2 SQIVND (reference sequence). The CDR3 DNA is TGTGCCAGTATGGGGAGACAGGGTTATTCGGCCCAGTACTTC. This encodes CASMGRQGYSAQYF.

The chain has TRBV28 and TRBJ1-2; 7 nucleotides agree with TRBD1. Germline V lookup: CDR1 MDHEN, CDR2 SYDVKM. This CDR3 has 14 residues. V lost 11 bases, J lost 1 base, and 10 bases stayed unmatched. CDR3 sequence reads: CAAGGDGGNYGYTF. CDR3 nucleotides: TGTGCCGCAGGGGGGGACGGGGGTAACTATGGCTACACCTTC.

The chain links TRBV30 to TRBJ2-7, with D maybe TRBD2 (6 bases). This CDR3 contains 13 residues. Between the trimmed V and J ends, which lost 4 bases and 2 bases, there was a span of 12 bases. Germline CDR1 reads GTSNPN; CDR2 reads SVGIG (reference sequence). The CDR3 nucleotides read TGTGCCTGGATGGGCCTAGCGCCCTACGAGCAGTACTTC. It is translated as CAWMGLAPYEQYF.

The chain uses TRBV4-2 and TRBJ1-1; D is possibly TRBD1 (6 bases). Germline CDR1 is LGHNA and CDR2 is YNFKEQ. CDR3 length: 16 amino acids. Trimming removed 0 bases from V and 3 bases from J, with 14 bases in between. For the CDR3, the DNA is TGTGCCAGCAGCCAAGAAGAATCACAGGGAGACACTGAAGCTTTCTTT. Translation gives CASSQEESQGDTEAFF.

The chain joins TRBV4-2 to TRBJ2-1; D is unresolved. V lost 1 base to trimming and J lost 2 bases, with 9 bases between them. Germline-derived CDR1 and CDR2 are LGHNA and YNFKEQ. The CDR3 extends over 15 amino acids. CDR3 in amino acids: CASSQVGATYNEQFF. The CDR3 DNA reads TGTGCCAGCAGCCAAGTCGGCGCTACCTACAATGAGCAGTTCTTC.

This chain connects TRBV4-1 to TRBJ1-5, with 10 positions matching TRBD1. The length of the CDR3 is 16 residues. Germline assignment: CDR1 MGHRA and CDR2 YSYEKL. V was pared by 2 bases and J by 3 bases, with 4 bases of the junction left unmatched. The CDR3 loop is CASSQLGQGINQPQHF. CDR3 DNA: TGCGCCAGCAGCCAATTGGGACAGGGGATCAATCAGCCCCAGCATTTT.

The chain employs TRBV21-1 and TRBJ1-1; TRBD1 is the table's D call and was not checked against the DNA. TRBV21-1 is reported as a pseudogene. The CDR3 is 15 amino acids. The CDR3 DNA reads as TGTGCCAGCAGCAGGGGGGGACAGGTGAACACTGAAGCTTTCTTT. It encodes CASSRGGQVNTEAFF.

This clone came up a few times. This chain connects TRBV11-2 to TRBJ1-1; D not resolved. The CDR3 contains 14 residues. From germline, CDR1 is SGHAT and CDR2 FQNNGV. Trimming left V 1 base short and J 1 base short, with 7 bases between. The CDR3 DNA reads as TGTGCCAGCAGCTTAGTGGTCCAGAACACTGAAGCTTTCTTT. Translation: CASSLVVQNTEAFF.

This clone showed up just a few times. The chain has TRBV4-2 and TRBJ1-2; TRBD1 might be the D (5 bases). Between the trimmed V and J ends, which lost 0 bases and 4 bases, there was a span of 12 bases. Germline assignment: CDR1 LGHNA and CDR2 YNFKEQ. This CDR3 is built from 15 residues. This CDR3 is CASSQEQTGTYGYTF. CDR3 coding DNA: TGTGCCAGCAGCCAAGAGCAAACAGGCACCTATGGCTACACCTTC.

The rearrangement links TRBV27 to TRBJ2-3, with D perhaps TRBD1 (6 bases). The CDR3 runs 16 residues. The ends were cut back, 5 bases at V and 0 bases at J, with 15 bases in the middle. Germline V lookup: CDR1 MNHEY, CDR2 SMNVEV (reference sequence). The CDR3 DNA sequence: TGTGCCAGCAGTCCCGGCAGGGGTTCTAGCACAGATACGCAGTATTTT. Protein sequence: CASSPGRGSSTDTQYF.

The chain uses TRBV7-2 and TRBJ2-7; perhaps TRBD2 as D (5 bases). The CDR3 covers 12 residues. V lost 5 bases, J lost 6 bases, and 11 bases lay in between. Germline CDR1 is SGHTA and CDR2 is FQGNSA. In nucleotides, the CDR3 is TGTGCCAGCAGCCAGCTAGCAGCCGAGCAGTACTTC. Protein: CASSQLAAEQYF.

The CDR3 loop reads CASSQDRGETQYF. The CDR3 nucleotides are TGTGCCAGCAGCCAGGACAGGGGGGAGACCCAGTACTTC. The chain joins TRBV4-2 to TRBJ2-5; 10 bases fit TRBD1. The CDR3 loop spans 13 amino acids. From germline, CDR1 is LGHNA and CDR2 YNFKEQ. The V gene end was trimmed by 3 bases and the J gene end by 5 bases; junction bases not matched to a gene: 0.

The chain recombines TRBV5-1 with TRBJ1-6; weak D call: TRBD1 (5 bases). Germline CDR1 reads SGHRS; CDR2 reads YFSETQ. This CDR3 spans 15 amino acids. Trimming stripped 4 bases from V and 12 bases from J, with 20 bases between. For the CDR3, the DNA is TGCGCCAGCAGCCCCGACCCGGACCATAGGGGACCCCTCCACTTT. It is translated as CASSPDPDHRGPLHF.

The CDR3 coding sequence is TGTGCCAGCAGCTTGGAGCGACTAAAAAGATCCTACAATGAGCAGTTCTTC. It codes for CASSLERLKRSYNEQFF. The V call is TRBV5-6, the J call TRBJ2-1; D is perhaps TRBD2 (5 bases). The V gene lost 0 bases and the J gene lost 1 base, with 14 bases spanning the gap. Germline V gene sequence: CDR1 SGHDT, CDR2 YYEEEE. The CDR3 covers 17 residues.

CDR3 protein: CASSYKGGGPGYTF. DNA of the CDR3: TGTGCCAGCAGTTACAAAGGCGGCGGGCCTGGCTACACCTTC. The chain joins TRBV6-5 to TRBJ1-2; the D is unclear. Germline assignment: CDR1 MNHEY and CDR2 SVGAGI. The CDR3 extends over 14 amino acids. V was cut by 2 bases and J by 7 bases, with 14 bases left in between.

This clone was recorded only once. The genes are TRBV7-2 and TRBJ1-5, with D possibly being TRBD1 (5 bases). Germline V gene lookup returns CDR1 SGHTA and CDR2 FQGNSA. V lost 6 bases and J 8 bases, leaving 17 bases between the germline ends. CDR3 length: 14 residues. This CDR3 reads CASSWGTAAEPQHF. CDR3 DNA: TGTGCCAGCAGTTGGGGGACCGCAGCGGAGCCCCAGCATTTT.

This chain joins TRBV2 and TRBJ1-6; TRBD1 might be the D (5 bases). Germline values: CDR1 SNHLY, CDR2 FYNNEI. The CDR3 spans 15 residues. Deletions cut 4 bases from V and 8 bases from J, with 15 bases between. The CDR3 bases are TGTGCCAGCAGTGTCGGCAGGGTGATCGATTCACCCCTCCACTTT. This encodes CASSVGRVIDSPLHF.

This clone was seen a single time. The V and J genes are TRBV27 and TRBJ2-3, with D perhaps matching TRBD2 (6 bases). The CDR3 runs to 12 residues. Germline assignment: CDR1 MNHEY and CDR2 SMNVEV (reference sequence). V dropped 2 bases and J dropped 15 bases, with 15 bases sitting between them. The CDR3, as DNA: TGTGCCAGCAGTTTAGGGACTCAAAGGGTTTATTTT. Translated, it gives CASSLGTQRVYF.

The rearrangement links TRBV6-5 to TRBJ2-7; 8 nucleotides agree with TRBD1. The V and J ends lost 6 bases and 6 bases, in that order; junction bases with no gene match: 4. The CDR3 has 12 amino acids. CDR1 is MNHEY, CDR2 SVGAGI, per germline. CDR3 coding DNA: TGTGCCAGCAGGTCGCAGGGGGCCGAGCAGTACTTC. It codes for CASRSQGAEQYF.

The chain combines TRBV7-2 with TRBJ2-7; D is ambiguous. The CDR3 runs to 16 residues. Germline CDR1 reads SGHTA; CDR2 reads FQGNSA. V lost 1 base and J lost 0, with 13 bases in between. CDR3 protein: CASSLEPTGDSYEQYF. CDR3 sequence (DNA): TGTGCCAGCAGCTTAGAACCGACTGGCGACTCCTACGAGCAGTACTTC.

The chain employs TRBV2 and TRBJ2-1; TRBD2 aligns across 9 bases. The length of the CDR3 is 15 residues. The ends lost 7 bases at V and 5 bases at J; junction bases unmatched: 9. The germline gives CDR1 SNHLY, CDR2 FYNNEI. The CDR3 nucleotides read TGTGCCAGCACCATACGAGCGGGGGGAAACAATGAGCAGTTCTTC. It yields the protein CASTIRAGGNNEQFF.

The chain employs TRBV18 and TRBJ2-2; D perhaps matches TRBD2 (5 bases). Germline-derived CDR1 and CDR2 are KGHSH and LQKENI. The V gene lost 2 bases and the J gene lost 4 bases, with 11 bases spanning the gap. This CDR3 has 15 amino acids. As DNA, the CDR3 is TGTGCCAGCTCACCAGGTACGAGCGGCACCGGGGAGCTGTTTTTT. This encodes CASSPGTSGTGELFF.